This entry concerns a single TCR beta chain. This CDR3 region has 14 residues. Germline V gene lookup returns CDR1 LGHDT and CDR2 YNNKEL (reference sequence). J was trimmed by 7 bases and V by 4 bases; bases with no gene match: 8. Authors' methods: For nucleated cells, counts were estimated from reference gene primer amplification. Profiling relied on immunoSEQ multiplex PCR, and the TCRdb table lists in-frame clones only, not all of them. V and J calls and clone size are copied from that table; D and trimming were computed from the DNA. The sample records roughly 18,000 clones, roughly 91% being singletons. This specimen belongs to a study of blood T cell repertoires in COVID-19.

This chain connects TRBV3-1 (or the pseudogene TRBV3-2) to TRBJ2-7, with 9 nucleotides matching TRBD1. The TCR sequence derives from a human donor in a cohort sampled during active COVID-19. Source material: peripheral blood. The CDR3 here is CASSRGTGTREQYF. In nucleotides, the CDR3 is TGTGCCAGCAGCCGCGGGACAGGGACGAGGGAGCAGTACTTC.